Following are 20 T cell receptor beta chains from one sample sequenced in a study of T cells in Graves' hyperthyroidism and ophthalmopathy. Amplification of TCR beta CDR3 regions was performed using RNA transcripts as template. TCR CDR3 regions were first amplified by RT-PCR with HTBI primers. TCRdb re-called the multiplex PCR reads with MiXCR, one entry per CDR3 protein. The repertoire holds around 490,000 distinct CDR3 sequences, with 15% to 20% as singletons. Sequenced material: blood. Every receptor here comes from a man in his forties with Graves' ophthalmopathy.

The sample holds many counts of this clonotype. The genes are TRBV16 and TRBJ2-7; D gene ambiguous. Trimming removed 5 bases at V and 0 bases at J, with 14 bases between. Germline CDR1 is KGHSY and CDR2 is FQNENV. The CDR3 covers 15 residues. The DNA for the CDR3 is TGTGCCAGCAGCTCTGGTCAATTGAGCTCCTACGAGCAGTACTTC. Amino acid sequence: CASSSGQLSSYEQYF.

The chain recombines TRBV6-1 with TRBJ2-1; 16 nucleotides align to TRBD2. CDR1 and CDR2 (germline): MNHNS, SASEGT. The V and J ends lost 4 bases and 4 bases, in that order; junction bases with no gene match: 7. This CDR3 has 18 residues. The CDR3 loop is CASSAGTSGGAQYNEQFF. CDR3 nucleotides: TGTGCCAGCAGTGCTGGGACTAGCGGGGGGGCCCAATACAATGAGCAGTTCTTC.

The chain is built from TRBV19 and TRBJ2-1; 10 bases match TRBD2. The CDR3 totals 16 residues. Germline V gives CDR1 LNHDA, CDR2 SQIVND (reference sequence). The J segment lost 6 bases and the V segment lost 1 base, leaving 6 bases of the junction unmatched. DNA for the CDR3: TGTGCCAGTAGTATAGCCGGGACTAGCGTCGGCAATGAGCAGTTCTTC. It codes for CASSIAGTSVGNEQFF.

Ten or more counts support this clonotype. The gene calls are TRBV11-3 and TRBJ2-5, with 16 bases fitting TRBD2. The CDR3 contains 18 residues. CDR1 is SGHNT, CDR2 YENEEA, per germline. V lost 5 bases, J lost 5 bases, and 11 bases stayed unmatched. CDR3 amino acids: CASSPGTSGGARRETQYF. The CDR3 DNA reads as TGTGCCAGCAGCCCCGGGACTAGCGGGGGGGCCCGCCGGGAGACCCAGTACTTC.

The sample holds many counts of this clonotype. This chain joins TRBV30 and TRBJ1-5, with unresolved D. CDR1 GTSNPN and CDR2 SVGIG come from the germline V gene (reference sequence). The CDR3 length is 14 residues. The V and J ends lost 2 bases and 1 base respectively, with 9 bases between them. CDR3 residues: CAWSSLWSNQPQHF. Written as DNA, the CDR3 is TGTGCCTGGAGTTCCTTGTGGAGCAATCAGCCCCAGCATTTT.

The DNA of the CDR3 is TGCGCCAGCAGCCAAGCTAGCGGGTTCTCCTACGAGCAGTACTTC. Residues: CASSQASGFSYEQYF. The chain links TRBV4-3 to TRBJ2-7; 8 positions match TRBD2. V was clipped by 1 base and J by 0 bases; unmatched bases: 2. Germline assignment: CDR1 LGHNA and CDR2 YSLEER. The CDR3 extends over 15 amino acids.

In this sample, this clonotype turned up many times. The chain is built from TRBV18 and TRBJ2-7, with TRBD1 matching over 10 bases. V lost 5 bases, J lost 6 bases, and 7 bases stayed unmatched. CDR1 is KGHSH and CDR2 is LQKENI in the germline V gene. CDR3 length: 14 residues. The CDR3 here is CASSSRDRGLEQYF. The CDR3 DNA sequence: TGTGCCAGCTCATCTCGAGACAGGGGGCTCGAGCAGTACTTC.

The chain links TRBV29-1 to TRBJ2-7, with D perhaps TRBD2 (6 bases). This CDR3 contains 11 residues. V lost 7 bases, J lost 5 bases, and 12 bases lay in between. CDR1 and CDR2 from the germline V gene are SQVTM and ANQGSEA. CDR3 in DNA: TGCAGCGGGGGACTGTTTCACGAGCAGTACTTC. This translates into CSGGLFHEQYF.

This clonotype was seen ten or more times. The rearrangement links TRBV7-3 to TRBJ2-2; 9 positions match TRBD1. The length of the CDR3 is 12 residues. Trimming removed 8 bases from V and 6 bases from J; junction bases left unmatched: 1. Germline loops: CDR1 SGHTA, CDR2 FQGTGA. CDR3 nucleotide sequence: TGTGCCAGCGGGACAGGGCCCGGGGAGCTGTTTTTT. Its translation: CASGTGPGELFF.

The chain recombines TRBV9 with TRBJ2-1; TRBD2 matches 10 bases. J lost 12 bases, V lost 3 bases, and 6 bases had no gene match. Germline V gene data show CDR1 as SGDLS and CDR2 as YYNGEE. CDR3 length: 13 residues. CDR3 DNA sequence: TGTGCCAGCAGCGCCAGGACTAGCGGACGGCAGTTCTTC. It specifies CASSARTSGRQFF.

The chain has TRBV7-2 and TRBJ1-1; 7 nucleotides match TRBD1. Trimming removed 4 bases from V and 2 bases from J; junction bases left unmatched: 7. CDR1 and CDR2 (germline): SGHTA, FQGNSA. This CDR3 is built from 15 residues. The CDR3 DNA sequence: TGTGCCAGCAGCTGGAAGGGACAGACCAACACTGAAGCTTTCTTT. Its protein is CASSWKGQTNTEAFF.

This clonotype was observed at least ten times. The V call is TRBV5-1, the J call TRBJ2-1; no clear D gene. Germline-derived CDR1 and CDR2 are SGHRS and YFSETQ. The CDR3 extends over 12 amino acids. With 5 bases removed from V and 6 bases from J, the gap between germline ends came to 9 bases. CDR3: CASRNQVNEQFF. CDR3 DNA sequence: TGCGCCAGCAGAAACCAGGTCAATGAGCAGTTCTTC.

The CDR3 loop reads CSVEGGRVGELFF. CDR3 bases: TGCAGCGTTGAGGGAGGGAGAGTCGGGGAGCTGTTTTTT. The genes are TRBV29-1 and TRBJ2-2, with 7 bases lining up with TRBD2. With 3 bases clipped from V and 7 bases from J, the junction kept 5 bases outside the gene matches. The CDR3 contains 13 residues. Germline values: CDR1 SQVTM, CDR2 ANQGSEA.

About this clonotype: A single base separates this from a much larger clone, so it may be a read error. The chain couples TRBV20-1 to TRBJ1-5; D not certain. This CDR3 is built from 12 residues. Germline V gene sequence: CDR1 DFQATT, CDR2 SNEGSKA (reference sequence). In DNA, the CDR3 is TGCAGTGCGTCCAATAGCAATCAGCCCCAGCGTTTT. This encodes CSASNSNQPQRF.

This clonotype has ten or more counts. This rearrangement joins TRBV15 to TRBJ2-2; 7 bases are a match to TRBD1. The CDR3 loop spans 13 amino acids. With 3 bases clipped from V and 5 bases from J, the junction kept 0 bases outside the gene matches. Germline V lookup: CDR1 LNHNV, CDR2 YYDKDF (reference sequence). The CDR3 bases are TGTGCCACCAGCAGGGACAGGACCGGGGAGCTGTTTTTT. Amino acids: CATSRDRTGELFF.

This clonotype turned up a few times. The rearrangement joins TRBV20-1 to TRBJ2-6; no reliable D call. The CDR3 extends over 13 amino acids. Germline CDR1 reads DFQATT; CDR2 reads SNEGSKA (reference sequence). Trimming shortened V by 2 bases and J by 4 bases, and 6 bases separated the two germline ends. The CDR3 is CSARSAGANVLTF. CDR3 bases: TGCAGTGCTAGAAGCGCAGGGGCCAACGTCCTGACTTTC.

The chain combines TRBV29-1 with TRBJ1-2; TRBD1 is a possible D gene (6 bases). V was trimmed by 5 bases and J by 9 bases, leaving 16 bases between them. Germline V gene lookup returns CDR1 SQVTM and CDR2 ANQGSEA. The CDR3 is 12 residues long. This chain's CDR3 is CSVKGKGGSYTF. CDR3 bases: TGCAGCGTTAAGGGAAAGGGGGGTAGCTACACCTTC.

This clonotype has only a few counts. The rearrangement joins TRBV6-1 to TRBJ1-2; 9 bases agree with TRBD1. The ends lost 5 bases at V and 4 bases at J; junction bases unmatched: 14. The CDR3 spans 17 residues. The germline V gene encodes CDR1 MNHNS and CDR2 SASEGT. The CDR3 sequence: CASSQRTGATVVYGYTF. The CDR3 DNA follows: TGTGCCAGCAGTCAGAGGACAGGGGCCACCGTTGTCTATGGCTACACCTTC.

This clonotype was recorded many times. V and J are TRBV2 and TRBJ2-3; no clear D gene. V was pared by 5 bases and J by 1 base, with 10 bases between. This CDR3 region has 14 residues. CDR1 is SNHLY, CDR2 FYNNEI, per germline. The DNA for the CDR3 is TGTGCCAGCAGTTCTACTACCCGCACAGATACGCAGTATTTT. It translates to CASSSTTRTDTQYF.

This clonotype came up a few times. The CDR3 DNA sequence: TGTGCCAGCAAAAACCCCATGCCTGAAGCTTTCTTT. This sequence encodes CASKNPMPEAFF. The chain is built from TRBV2 and TRBJ1-1; D uncertain. CDR1 and CDR2 (germline): SNHLY, FYNNEI. The V end lost 7 bases, the J end lost 6 bases, and 12 bases lay between the germline ends. This CDR3 has 12 amino acids.